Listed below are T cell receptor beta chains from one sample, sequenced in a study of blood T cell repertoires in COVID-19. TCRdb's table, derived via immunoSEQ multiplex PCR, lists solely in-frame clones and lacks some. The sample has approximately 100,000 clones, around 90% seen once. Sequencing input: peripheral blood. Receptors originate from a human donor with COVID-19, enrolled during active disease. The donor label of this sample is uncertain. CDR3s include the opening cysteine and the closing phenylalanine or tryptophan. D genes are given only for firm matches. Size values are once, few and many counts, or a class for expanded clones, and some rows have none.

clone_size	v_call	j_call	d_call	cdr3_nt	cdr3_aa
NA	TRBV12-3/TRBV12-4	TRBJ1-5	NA	TGTGCCAGCAGTCCGACCCGGGAGCCCCAGCATTTT	CASSPTREPQHF
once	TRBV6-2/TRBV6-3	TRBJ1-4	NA	TGTGCCAGCAGTCAGGACTTAACTAATGAAAAACTGTTTTTT	CASSQDLTNEKLFF
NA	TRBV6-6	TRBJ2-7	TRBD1	TGTGCCAGCAGAAAACCCGGGACAGGGGCCTACGAGCAGTACTTC	CASRKPGTGAYEQYF
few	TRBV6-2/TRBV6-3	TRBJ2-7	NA	TGTGCCAGCAGCGACCAGGGATACGAGCAGTACTTC	CASSDQGYEQYF
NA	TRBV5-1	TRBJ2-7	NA	TGCGCCAGCAGCCTGGGACAACTGAGCTCCTACGAGCAGTACTTC	CASSLGQLSSYEQYF
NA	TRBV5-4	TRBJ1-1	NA	TGTGCCAGCAGACAGGGCACTGAAGCTTTCTTT	CASRQGTEAFF
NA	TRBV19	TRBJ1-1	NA	TGTGCCAGTAGTATACAGGTGGAAACTGAAGCTTTCTTT	CASSIQVETEAFF
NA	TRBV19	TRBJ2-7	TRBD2	TGTGCCAGTAGGGACCTAGCGGGGGGGTCCTACGAGCAGTACTTC	CASRDLAGGSYEQYF
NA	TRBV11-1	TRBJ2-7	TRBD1	TGTGCCAGCAGCTCCTCAGGGGGACAAGCCTACGAGCAGTACTTC	CASSSSGGQAYEQYF
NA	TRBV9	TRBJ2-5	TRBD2	TGTGCCAGCAGCGTAGGTTCAGCGGGGGCCCAAGAGACCCAGTACTTC	CASSVGSAGAQETQYF
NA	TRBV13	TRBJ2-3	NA	TGTGCCAGCAGCGCCCGACGGACTGGAGATACGCAGTATTTT	CASSARRTGDTQYF
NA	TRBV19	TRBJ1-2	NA	TGTGCCAGTTCGGACTTAAACAGCGGCTACACCTTC	CASSDLNSGYTF
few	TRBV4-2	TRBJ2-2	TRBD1	TGTGCCAGCAGCCATGGGACAGCCACCGGGGAGCTGTTTTTT	CASSHGTATGELFF
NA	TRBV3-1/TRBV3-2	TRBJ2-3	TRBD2	TGTGCCAGCAGCCGGTGGGCGATAGCGGGGGGGAGCACAGATACGCAGTATTTT	CASSRWAIAGGSTDTQYF
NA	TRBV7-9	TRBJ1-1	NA	TGTGCCAGCAGCCTTCAGCGGGCTGAGACTGAAGCTTTCTTT	CASSLQRAETEAFF
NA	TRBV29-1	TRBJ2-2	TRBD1	TGCAGCGCCCTGGGACAGGCGAACACCGGGGAGCTGTTTTTT	CSALGQANTGELFF
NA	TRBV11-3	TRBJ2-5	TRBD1	TGTGCCAGCAGCGCCGGGACAGATGAGACCCAGTACTTC	CASSAGTDETQYF
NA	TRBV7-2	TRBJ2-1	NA	TGTGCCAGCAGCTTCGAGGCAGGGCTCTACAATGAGCAGTTCTTC	CASSFEAGLYNEQFF
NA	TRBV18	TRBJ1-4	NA	TGTGCCAGCTCACCACAGGGGTTTAATGAAAAACTGTTTTTT	CASSPQGFNEKLFF